Below, 14 T cell receptor beta chains from the same sample are listed, as sequenced in a study of blood T cell repertoires in COVID-19. Measured with immunoSEQ multiplex PCR; TCRdb has only the in-frame clones, and not every one. The table has roughly 80,000 clones, 85% to 90% seen once. The sequencing sample was made of peripheral blood. All receptors derive from a woman aged 70-85 years with acute or convalescent COVID-19.

The chain uses TRBV6-5 and TRBJ1-5, with D possibly matching TRBD1 (5 bases). In germline, CDR1 is MNHEY, CDR2 SVGAGI. V gave up 5 bases and J gave up 0 bases, with 8 bases separating them. The CDR3 extends over 14 amino acids. CDR3 sequence (DNA): TGTGCCAGCAGTCAGGGTACTAGCAATCAGCCCCAGCATTTT. This translates into CASSQGTSNQPQHF.

The chain couples TRBV3-1 (or the pseudogene TRBV3-2) to TRBJ1-1; D is unresolved. The CDR3 has 12 residues. The germline V gene encodes CDR1 LGHDT and CDR2 YNNKEL (reference sequence). The V gene lost 4 bases and the J gene lost 7 bases, with 10 bases spanning the gap. The CDR3 coding sequence is TGTGCCAGCAGCCCCACGGGGATTGAAGCTTTCTTT. Its translation is CASSPTGIEAFF.

The chain couples TRBV24-1 to TRBJ1-5; D unclear. Deletions cut 1 base from V and 11 bases from J, with 11 bases between. The CDR3 is made up of 13 amino acids. CDR1 is KGHDR and CDR2 is SFDVKD in the germline V gene. CDR3 protein: CATSDFLNGAQHF. DNA of the CDR3: TGTGCCACCAGTGATTTTCTCAACGGGGCCCAGCATTTT.

The chain links TRBV18 to TRBJ2-1; 11 bases agree with TRBD2. CDR3 length: 15 residues. V was pared by 4 bases and J by 6 bases, with 5 bases of the junction left unmatched. CDR1 is KGHSH and CDR2 is LQKENI in the germline V gene. DNA for the CDR3: TGTGCCAGCTCACTGGTAGCGGGAGGGCTCAATGAGCAGTTCTTC. Protein product: CASSLVAGGLNEQFF. Filled out from reference TRBV18 and TRBJ2-1, the complete variable domain reads NAGVMQNPRHLVRRRGQEARLRCSPMKGHSHVYWYRQLPEEGLKFMVYLQKENIIDESGMPKERFSAEFPKEGPSILRIQQVVRGDSAAYFCASSLVAGGLNEQFFGPGTRLTVL.

The rearrangement joins TRBV4-3 to TRBJ1-2; 9 bases match TRBD1. Germline V gives CDR1 LGHNA, CDR2 YSLEER. This CDR3 is built from 15 residues. Losses at the gene ends were 0 bases for V and 5 bases for J; bases not matched to a gene: 4. The CDR3 loop reads CASSQDPGQGYGYTF. The CDR3 DNA reads TGCGCCAGCAGCCAAGATCCAGGACAGGGGTATGGCTACACCTTC.

This chain uses TRBV6-5 with TRBJ2-1; tentatively, D is TRBD2 (6 bases). The germline gives CDR1 MNHEY, CDR2 SVGAGI. V shed 2 bases and J shed 4 bases, with 15 bases lying between them. The length of the CDR3 is 16 residues. CDR3 region: CASSYRASGRYNEQFF. The DNA of the CDR3 is TGTGCCAGCAGTTACCGAGCCAGCGGGCGTTACAATGAGCAGTTCTTC.

The chain has TRBV24-1 and TRBJ1-1, with 7 bases aligning to TRBD1. V shed 4 bases, J shed 7 bases, and the junction held 8 bases outside the gene matches. Germline CDR1 KGHDR, CDR2 SFDVKD. The CDR3 runs to 14 residues. DNA of the CDR3: TGTGCCACCAGTGAGTTACAGGGGACGGATGAAGCTTTCTTT. This codes for CATSELQGTDEAFF.

The chain links TRBV18 to TRBJ1-2; TRBD1 matches 8 bases. The CDR3 extends over 15 amino acids. The junction had 12 bases not matched to a gene; V was cut back by 5 bases and J by 7 bases. Germline loops: CDR1 KGHSH, CDR2 LQKENI. The CDR3 spells CASSTNSGGGLGYTF. CDR3 nucleotide sequence: TGTGCCAGCTCAACTAATTCAGGGGGCGGTCTTGGCTACACCTTC.

This sequence joins TRBV5-1 and TRBJ1-1; D ambiguous. This CDR3 is built from 13 residues. The V end lost 0 bases, the J end lost 7 bases, and 10 bases lay between the germline ends. Germline assignment: CDR1 SGHRS and CDR2 YFSETQ. The CDR3 DNA follows: TGCGCCAGCAGCTTGGCGGTGCAGGTTGAAGCTTTCTTT. Translation gives CASSLAVQVEAFF. Filled out from reference TRBV5-1 and TRBJ1-1, the complete variable domain reads KAGVTQTPRYLIKTRGQQVTLSCSPISGHRSVSWYQQTPGQGLQFLFEYFSETQRNKGNFPGRFSGRQFSNSRSEMNVSTLELGDSALYLCASSLAVQVEAFFGQGTRLTVV.

V gene TRBV5-6 combines with J gene TRBJ1-4; D not resolved. The V end was cut by 2 bases, the J end by 7 bases, with 12 bases between. The germline V gene has CDR1 SGHDT and CDR2 YYEEEE. The CDR3 sequence is 14 residues long. CDR3 DNA: TGTGCCAGCAGCTTTTCCGCGAGAGGTGAAAAACTGTTTTTT. As protein: CASSFSARGEKLFF.

This clone was seen once. The chain employs TRBV5-1 and TRBJ2-3, with 9 bases lining up with TRBD2. The CDR3 has 15 residues. CDR1 and CDR2 (germline): SGHRS, YFSETQ. Losses at the gene ends were 0 bases for V and 8 bases for J; bases not matched to a gene: 7. For the CDR3, the DNA is TGCGCCAGCAGCTTGGCGACTAGCGGCCCGGGTACGCAGTATTTT. It encodes CASSLATSGPGTQYF.

This chain connects TRBV19 to TRBJ2-3, with D tentatively TRBD2 (6 bases). Trimming removed 7 bases at V and 4 bases at J, with 18 bases between. Germline loops: CDR1 LNHDA, CDR2 SQIVND (reference sequence). The CDR3 runs to 15 residues. Here the CDR3 DNA reads TGTGCCAGTAAATGGGCTAGCGAAGTGGCAGATACGCAGTATTTT. This encodes CASKWASEVADTQYF.

Concerning this clone: Other DNA sequences in this specimen translate into the identical CDR3. The chain couples TRBV6-4 to TRBJ2-1, with 11 bases fitting TRBD2. V shed 6 bases and J 3 bases; nucleotides not matched to a gene: 4. The CDR3 has 15 amino acids. Germline loops: CDR1 MRHNA, CDR2 SNTAGT. The DNA of the CDR3 is TGTGCCAGCAGCTCCGGGACTAGCGGCTACAATGAGCAGTTCTTC. It is translated as CASSSGTSGYNEQFF.

CDR3 loop: CASSTQGGILQETQYF. CDR3 nucleotide sequence: TGCGCCAGCAGCACGCAGGGAGGGATACTCCAAGAGACCCAGTACTTC. This chain joins TRBV5-1 and TRBJ2-5; TRBD2 matches at 7 bases. CDR1 is SGHRS, CDR2 YFSETQ, per germline. CDR3 length: 16 amino acids. The V gene end was trimmed by 4 bases and the J gene end by 1 base; junction bases not matched to a gene: 10.